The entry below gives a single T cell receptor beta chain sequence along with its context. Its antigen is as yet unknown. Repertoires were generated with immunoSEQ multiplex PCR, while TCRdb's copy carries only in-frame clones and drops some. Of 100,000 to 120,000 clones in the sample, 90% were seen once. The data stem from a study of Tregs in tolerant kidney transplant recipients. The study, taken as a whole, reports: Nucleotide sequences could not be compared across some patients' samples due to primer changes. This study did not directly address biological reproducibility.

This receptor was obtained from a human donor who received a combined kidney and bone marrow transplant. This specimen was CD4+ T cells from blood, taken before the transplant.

The CDR3: CASSLVGTSVRQETQYF. CDR3 sequence (DNA): TGTGCCAGCAGCTTAGTCGGGACTAGCGTACGCCAAGAGACCCAGTACTTC. This chain joins TRBV7-2 and TRBJ2-5, with TRBD2 matching 10 bases. The trim removed 1 base at V and 1 base at J, leaving 6 bases unmatched. CDR1 is SGHTA, CDR2 FQGNSA, per germline. There are 17 residues in the CDR3.